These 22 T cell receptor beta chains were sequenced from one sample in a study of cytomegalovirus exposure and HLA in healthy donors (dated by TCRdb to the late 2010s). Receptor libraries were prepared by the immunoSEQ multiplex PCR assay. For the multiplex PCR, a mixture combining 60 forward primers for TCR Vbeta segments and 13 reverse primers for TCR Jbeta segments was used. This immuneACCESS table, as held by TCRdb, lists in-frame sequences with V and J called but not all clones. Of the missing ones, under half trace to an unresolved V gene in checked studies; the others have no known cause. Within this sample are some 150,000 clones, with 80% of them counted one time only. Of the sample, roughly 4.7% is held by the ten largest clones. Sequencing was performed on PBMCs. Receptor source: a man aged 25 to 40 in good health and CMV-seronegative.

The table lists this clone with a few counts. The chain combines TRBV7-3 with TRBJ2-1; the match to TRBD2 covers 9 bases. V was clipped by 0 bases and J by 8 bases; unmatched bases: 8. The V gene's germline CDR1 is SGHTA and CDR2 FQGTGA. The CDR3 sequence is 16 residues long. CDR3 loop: CASSLTGGGARDEQFF. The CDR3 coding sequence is TGTGCCAGCAGCTTAACCGGCGGGGGGGCCAGGGATGAGCAGTTCTTC. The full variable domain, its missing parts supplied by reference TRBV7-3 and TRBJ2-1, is GAGVSQTPSNKVTEKGKYVELRCDPISGHTALYWYRQSLGQGPEFLIYFQGTGAADDSGLPNDRFFAVRPEGSVSTLKIQRTERGDSAVYLCASSLTGGGARDEQFFGPGTRLTVL.

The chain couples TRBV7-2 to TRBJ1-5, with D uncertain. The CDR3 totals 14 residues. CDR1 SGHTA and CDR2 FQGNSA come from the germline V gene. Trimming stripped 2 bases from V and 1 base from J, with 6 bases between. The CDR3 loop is CASSLYPSNQPQHF. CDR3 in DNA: TGTGCCAGCAGCTTATATCCCAGCAATCAGCCCCAGCATTTT. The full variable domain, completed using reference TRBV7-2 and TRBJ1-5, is GAGVSQSPSNKVTEKGKDVELRCDPISGHTALYWYRQSLGQGLEFLIYFQGNSAPDKSGLPSDRFSAERTGGSVSTLTIQRTQQEDSAVYLCASSLYPSNQPQHFGDGTRLSIL.

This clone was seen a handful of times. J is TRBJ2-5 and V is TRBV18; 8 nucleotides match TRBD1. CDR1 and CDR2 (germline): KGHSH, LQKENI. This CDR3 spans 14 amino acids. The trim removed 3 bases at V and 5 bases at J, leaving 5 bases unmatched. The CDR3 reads CASSPRQGAETQYF. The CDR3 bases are TGTGCCAGCTCACCTAGGCAGGGGGCGGAGACCCAGTACTTC. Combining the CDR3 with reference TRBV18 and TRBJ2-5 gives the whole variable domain NAGVMQNPRHLVRRRGQEARLRCSPMKGHSHVYWYRQLPEEGLKFMVYLQKENIIDESGMPKERFSAEFPKEGPSILRIQQVVRGDSAAYFCASSPRQGAETQYFGPGTRLLVL.

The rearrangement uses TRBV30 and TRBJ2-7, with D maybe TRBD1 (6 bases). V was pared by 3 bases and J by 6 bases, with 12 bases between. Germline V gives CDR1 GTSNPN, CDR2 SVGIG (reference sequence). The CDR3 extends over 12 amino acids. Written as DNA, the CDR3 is TGTGCCTGGAGATACAGGGTAGCCGAGCAGTACTTC. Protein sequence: CAWRYRVAEQYF.

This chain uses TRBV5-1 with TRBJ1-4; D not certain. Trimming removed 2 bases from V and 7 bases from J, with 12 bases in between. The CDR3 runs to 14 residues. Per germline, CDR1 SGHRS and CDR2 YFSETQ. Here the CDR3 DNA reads TGCGCCAGCAGCTTAGAGGGAGGCGGTGAAAAACTGTTTTTT. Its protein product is CASSLEGGGEKLFF.

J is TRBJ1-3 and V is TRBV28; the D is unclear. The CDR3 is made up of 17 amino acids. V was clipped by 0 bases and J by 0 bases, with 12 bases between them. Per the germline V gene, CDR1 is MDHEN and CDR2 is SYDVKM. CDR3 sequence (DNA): TGTGCCAGCAGTTTATGGAACACGCGGCGCTCTGGAAACACCATATATTTT. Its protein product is CASSLWNTRRSGNTIYF.

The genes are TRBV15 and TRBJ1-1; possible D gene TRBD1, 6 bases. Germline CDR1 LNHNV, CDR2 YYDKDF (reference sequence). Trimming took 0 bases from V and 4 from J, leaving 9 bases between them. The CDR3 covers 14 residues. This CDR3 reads CATSREVQGTEAFF. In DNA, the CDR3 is TGTGCCACCAGCAGAGAGGTACAGGGCACTGAAGCTTTCTTT.

The CDR3 loop reads CASSWRESQETQYF. The CDR3 DNA reads TGTGCCAGCAGCTGGAGGGAGAGTCAAGAGACCCAGTACTTC. This chain joins TRBV11-2 and TRBJ2-5; tentatively, D is TRBD2 (6 bases). The CDR3 spans 14 residues. The germline V gene encodes CDR1 SGHAT and CDR2 FQNNGV. The germline V and J ends were trimmed by 4 bases and 2 bases, with 11 bases remaining between them.

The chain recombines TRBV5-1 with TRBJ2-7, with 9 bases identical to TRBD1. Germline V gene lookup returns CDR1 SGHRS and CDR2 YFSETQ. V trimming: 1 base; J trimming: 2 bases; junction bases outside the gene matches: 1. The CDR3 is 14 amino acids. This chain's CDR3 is CASSLWTGAYEQYF. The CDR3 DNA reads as TGCGCCAGCAGCTTGTGGACAGGGGCCTACGAGCAGTACTTC.

This chain's CDR3 is CAWSFWADGSAQHF. The CDR3 DNA follows: TGTGCCTGGAGTTTCTGGGCCGATGGTAGTGCCCAGCATTTT. The chain combines TRBV30 with TRBJ1-5; D is undetermined. Trimming took off 2 bases at V and 11 bases at J, with 19 bases between the two ends. The length of the CDR3 is 14 residues. CDR1 is GTSNPN and CDR2 is SVGIG in the germline V gene (reference sequence).

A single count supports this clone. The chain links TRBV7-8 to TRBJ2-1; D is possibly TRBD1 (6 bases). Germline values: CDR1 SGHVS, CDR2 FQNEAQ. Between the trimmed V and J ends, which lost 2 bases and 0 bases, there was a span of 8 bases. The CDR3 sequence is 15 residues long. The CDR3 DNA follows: TGTGCCAGCAGCTTATTAGGGGGCTCCTACAATGAGCAGTTCTTC. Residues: CASSLLGGSYNEQFF.

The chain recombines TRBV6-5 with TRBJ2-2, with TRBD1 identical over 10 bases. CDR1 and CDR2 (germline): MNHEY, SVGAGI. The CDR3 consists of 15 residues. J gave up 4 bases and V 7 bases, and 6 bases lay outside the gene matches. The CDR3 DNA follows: TGTGCCAGCACCCCGACAGGGGGCTTCACCGGGGAGCTGTTTTTT. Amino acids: CASTPTGGFTGELFF.

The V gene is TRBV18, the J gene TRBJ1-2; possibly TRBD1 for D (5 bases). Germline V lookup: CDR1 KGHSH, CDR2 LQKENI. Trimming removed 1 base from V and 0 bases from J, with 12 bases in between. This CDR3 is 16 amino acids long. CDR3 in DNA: TGTGCCAGCTCACCACTTAGCAGGGAAACTAACTATGGCTACACCTTC. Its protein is CASSPLSRETNYGYTF.

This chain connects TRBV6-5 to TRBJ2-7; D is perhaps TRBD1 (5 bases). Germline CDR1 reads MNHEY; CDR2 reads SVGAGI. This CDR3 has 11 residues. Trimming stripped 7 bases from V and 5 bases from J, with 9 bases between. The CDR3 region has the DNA TGTGCCAGCACTGGGGCCAACGAGCAGTACTTC. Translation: CASTGANEQYF.

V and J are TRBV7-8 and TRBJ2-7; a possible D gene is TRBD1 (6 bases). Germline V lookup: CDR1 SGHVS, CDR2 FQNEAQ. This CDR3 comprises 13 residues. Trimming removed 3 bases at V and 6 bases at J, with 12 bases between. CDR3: CASSLSRGCEQYF. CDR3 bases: TGTGCCAGCAGCTTGTCTAGGGGGTGCGAGCAGTACTTC.

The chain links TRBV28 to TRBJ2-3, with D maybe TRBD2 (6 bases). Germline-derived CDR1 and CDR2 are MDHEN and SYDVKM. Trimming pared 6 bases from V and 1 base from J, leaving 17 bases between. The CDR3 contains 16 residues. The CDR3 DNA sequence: TGTGCCAGCAGCCCTCGAAGGACGGGGGGCACAGATACGCAGTATTTT. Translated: CASSPRRTGGTDTQYF. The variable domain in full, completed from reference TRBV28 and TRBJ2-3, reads DVKVTQSSRYLVKRTGEKVFLECVQDMDHENMFWYRQDPGLGLRLIYFSYDVKMKEKGDIPEGYSVSREKKERFSLILESASTNQTSMYLCASSPRRTGGTDTQYFGPGTRLTVL.

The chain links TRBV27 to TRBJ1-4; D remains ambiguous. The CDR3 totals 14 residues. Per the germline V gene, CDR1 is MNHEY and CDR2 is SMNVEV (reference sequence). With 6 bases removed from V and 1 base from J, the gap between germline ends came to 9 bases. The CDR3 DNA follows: TGTGCCAGCAGCCGCCCCGGAACTAATGAAAAACTGTTTTTT. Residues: CASSRPGTNEKLFF.

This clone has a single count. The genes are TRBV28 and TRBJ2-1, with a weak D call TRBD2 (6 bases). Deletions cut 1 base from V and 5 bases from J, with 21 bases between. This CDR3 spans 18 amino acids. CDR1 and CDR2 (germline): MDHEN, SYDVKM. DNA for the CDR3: TGTGCCAGCAGTTTATTATCGTATCGGGGGACGGGAGACAATGAGCAGTTCTTC. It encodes CASSLLSYRGTGDNEQFF.

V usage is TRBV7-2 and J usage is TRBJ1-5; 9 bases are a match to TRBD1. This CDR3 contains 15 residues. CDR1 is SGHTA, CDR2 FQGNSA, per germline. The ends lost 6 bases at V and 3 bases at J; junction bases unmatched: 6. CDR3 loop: CASSPWTGVNQPQHF. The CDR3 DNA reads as TGTGCCAGCAGTCCTTGGACAGGGGTCAATCAGCCCCAGCATTTT.

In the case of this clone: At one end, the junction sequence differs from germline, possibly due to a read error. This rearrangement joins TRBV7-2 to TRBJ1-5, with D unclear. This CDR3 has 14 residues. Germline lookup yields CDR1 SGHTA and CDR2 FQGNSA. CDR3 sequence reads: CASSPRLSYQPQHF. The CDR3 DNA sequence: TGTGCCAGCAGCCCCCGCCTTAGCTATCAGCCCCAGCATTTT.

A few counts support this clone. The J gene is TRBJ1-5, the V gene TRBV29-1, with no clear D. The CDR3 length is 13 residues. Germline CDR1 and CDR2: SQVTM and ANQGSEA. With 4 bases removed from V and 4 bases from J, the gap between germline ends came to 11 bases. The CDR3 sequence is CSVGLERNQPQHF. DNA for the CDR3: TGCAGCGTTGGCCTAGAGAGAAATCAGCCCCAGCATTTT.

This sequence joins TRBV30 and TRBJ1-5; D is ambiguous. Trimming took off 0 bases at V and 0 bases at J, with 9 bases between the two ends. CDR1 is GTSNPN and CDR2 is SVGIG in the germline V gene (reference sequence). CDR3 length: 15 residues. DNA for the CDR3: TGTGCCTGGAGTGTGGGGAGAGGTAGCAATCAGCCCCAGCATTTT. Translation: CAWSVGRGSNQPQHF.